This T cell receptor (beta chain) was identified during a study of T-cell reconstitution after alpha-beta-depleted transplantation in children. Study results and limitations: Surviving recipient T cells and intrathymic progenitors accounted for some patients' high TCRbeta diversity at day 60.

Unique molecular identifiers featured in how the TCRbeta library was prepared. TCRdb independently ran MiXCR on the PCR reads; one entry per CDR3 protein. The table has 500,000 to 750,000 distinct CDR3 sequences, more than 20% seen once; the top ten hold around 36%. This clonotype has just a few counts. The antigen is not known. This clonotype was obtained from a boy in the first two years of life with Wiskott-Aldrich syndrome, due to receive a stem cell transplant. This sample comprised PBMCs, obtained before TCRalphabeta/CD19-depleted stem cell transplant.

The CDR3 DNA reads TGCGCCAGCAGCTTTACATTAATCCATGAGCAGTTCTTC. Amino acid sequence: CASSFTLIHEQFF. This chain connects TRBV5-1 to TRBJ2-1; D is undetermined. V was cut by 2 bases and J by 8 bases, with 11 bases left in between. The CDR3 is made up of 13 amino acids. Germline CDR1 reads SGHRS; CDR2 reads YFSETQ.